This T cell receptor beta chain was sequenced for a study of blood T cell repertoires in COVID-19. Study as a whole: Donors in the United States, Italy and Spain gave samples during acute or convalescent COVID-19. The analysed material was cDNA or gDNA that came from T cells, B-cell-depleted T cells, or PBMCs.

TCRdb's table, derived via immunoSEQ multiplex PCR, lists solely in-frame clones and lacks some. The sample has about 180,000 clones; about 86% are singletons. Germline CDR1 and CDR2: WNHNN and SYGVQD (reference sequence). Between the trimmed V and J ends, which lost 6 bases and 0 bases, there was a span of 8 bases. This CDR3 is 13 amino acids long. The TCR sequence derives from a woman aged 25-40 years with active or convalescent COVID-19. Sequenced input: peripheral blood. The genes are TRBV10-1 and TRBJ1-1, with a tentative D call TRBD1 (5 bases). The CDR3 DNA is TGCGCCAGCAGAGACAGCATGAACACTGAAGCTTTCTTT. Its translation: CASRDSMNTEAFF.